This TCR beta chain was sequenced during a study of early T cells in non-severe SARS-CoV-2 infection. In the study overall: With bulk RNA from unsorted whole blood as input, sequencing yielded unpaired chains.

Study results and caveats: The VDJdb matching leaned toward anti-spike CD8 responses and overlooked private and CD4 specificities.

A word on this clonotype: Its antigen is still unknown.

V was clipped by 1 base and J by 2 bases, with 5 bases between them. The CDR3 consists of 13 residues. Each cDNA molecule carried a unique molecular identifier. Each CDR3 protein is one row after TCRdb ran MiXCR on the 5' RACE reads. The sample records about 62,000 distinct CDR3 sequences, less than 10% being singletons. This chain uses TRBV12-3 or TRBV12-4 with TRBJ1-2; no clear D. The specimen was whole blood. The clonotype comes from an adult who was a healthcare worker with PCR-confirmed SARS-CoV-2 infection or an uninfected control (not recorded which). CDR3 amino acids: CASSLDTNYGYTF. CDR3 in DNA: TGTGCCAGCAGTTTAGACACCAACTATGGCTACACCTTC.